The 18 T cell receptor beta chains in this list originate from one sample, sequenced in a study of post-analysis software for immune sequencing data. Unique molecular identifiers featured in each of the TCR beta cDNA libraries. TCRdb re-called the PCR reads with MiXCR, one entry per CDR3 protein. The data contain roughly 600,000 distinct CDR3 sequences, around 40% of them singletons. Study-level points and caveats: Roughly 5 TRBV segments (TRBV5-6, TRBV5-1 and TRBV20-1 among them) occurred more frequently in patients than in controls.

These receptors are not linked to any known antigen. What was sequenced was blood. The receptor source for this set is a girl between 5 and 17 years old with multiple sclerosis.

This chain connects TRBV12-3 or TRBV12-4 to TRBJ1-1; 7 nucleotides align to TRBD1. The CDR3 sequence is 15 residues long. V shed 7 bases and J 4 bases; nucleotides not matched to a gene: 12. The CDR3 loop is CASTFHFTGVTEAFF. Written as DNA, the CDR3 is TGTGCCAGCACCTTTCACTTTACAGGGGTCACTGAAGCTTTCTTT.

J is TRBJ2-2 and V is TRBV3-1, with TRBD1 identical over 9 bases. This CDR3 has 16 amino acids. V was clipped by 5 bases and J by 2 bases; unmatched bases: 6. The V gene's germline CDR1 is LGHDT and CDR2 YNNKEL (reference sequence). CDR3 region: CASSNTQGANTGELFF. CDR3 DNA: TGTGCCAGCAGCAACACACAGGGGGCAAACACCGGGGAGCTGTTTTTT. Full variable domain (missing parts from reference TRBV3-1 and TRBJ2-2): DTAVSQTPKYLVTQMGNDKSIKCEQNLGHDTMYWYKQDSKKFLKIMFSYNNKELIINETVPNRFSPKSPDKAHLNLHINSLELGDSAVYFCASSNTQGANTGELFFGEGSRLTVL.

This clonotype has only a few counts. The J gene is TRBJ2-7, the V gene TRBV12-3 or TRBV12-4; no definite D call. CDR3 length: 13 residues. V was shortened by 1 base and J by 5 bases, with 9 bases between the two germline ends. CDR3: CASSLGSGDEQYF. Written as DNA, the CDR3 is TGTGCCAGCAGTTTAGGTTCTGGGGACGAGCAGTACTTC.

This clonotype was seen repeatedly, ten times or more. In DNA, the CDR3 is TGTGCCAGCAGTCCTGGGGGACAGGGGGCCTACGAGCAGTACTTC. This translates into CASSPGGQGAYEQYF. The genes are TRBV12-3 or TRBV12-4 and TRBJ2-7; 11 nucleotides align to TRBD1. The ends lost 5 bases at V and 2 bases at J; junction bases unmatched: 5. The CDR3 has 15 amino acids.

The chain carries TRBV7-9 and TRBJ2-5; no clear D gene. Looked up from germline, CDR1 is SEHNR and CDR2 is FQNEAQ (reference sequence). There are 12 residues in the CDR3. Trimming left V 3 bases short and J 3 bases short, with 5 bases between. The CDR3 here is CASSLRKETQYF. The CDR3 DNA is TGTGCCAGCAGCTTGAGAAAAGAGACCCAGTACTTC.

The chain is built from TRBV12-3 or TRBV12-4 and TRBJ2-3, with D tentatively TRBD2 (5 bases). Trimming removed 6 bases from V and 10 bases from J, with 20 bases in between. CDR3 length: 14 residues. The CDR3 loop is CASSLAQRSDAQYF. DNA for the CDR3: TGTGCCAGCAGCCTCGCTCAGCGGTCGGATGCGCAGTATTTT.

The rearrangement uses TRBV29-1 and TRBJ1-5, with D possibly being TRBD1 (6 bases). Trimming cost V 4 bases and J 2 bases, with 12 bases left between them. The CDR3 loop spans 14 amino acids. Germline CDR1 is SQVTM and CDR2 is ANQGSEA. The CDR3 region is CSVGGGRGNQPQHF. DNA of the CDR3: TGCAGCGTTGGGGGGGGCAGGGGCAATCAGCCCCAGCATTTT.

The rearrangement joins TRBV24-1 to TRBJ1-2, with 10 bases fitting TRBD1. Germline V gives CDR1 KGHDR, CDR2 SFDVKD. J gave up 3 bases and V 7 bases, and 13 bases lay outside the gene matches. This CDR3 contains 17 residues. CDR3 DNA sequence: TGTGCCACCAGGGGGACTGAACCGGGACAGGGGCACTATGGCTACACCTTC. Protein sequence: CATRGTEPGQGHYGYTF.

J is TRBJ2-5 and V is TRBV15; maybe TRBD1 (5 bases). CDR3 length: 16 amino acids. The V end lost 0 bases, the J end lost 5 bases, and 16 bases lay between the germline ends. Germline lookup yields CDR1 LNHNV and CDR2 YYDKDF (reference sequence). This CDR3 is CATSRDLSGPWETQYF. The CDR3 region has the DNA TGTGCCACCAGCAGAGATTTATCAGGGCCTTGGGAGACCCAGTACTTC.

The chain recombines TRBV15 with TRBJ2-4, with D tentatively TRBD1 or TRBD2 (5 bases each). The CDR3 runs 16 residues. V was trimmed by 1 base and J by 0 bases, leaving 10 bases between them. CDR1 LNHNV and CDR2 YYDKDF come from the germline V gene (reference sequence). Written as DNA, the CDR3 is TGTGCCACCAGCAGAGGTGGGGGAATAGCCAAAAACATTCAGTACTTC. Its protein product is CATSRGGGIAKNIQYF.

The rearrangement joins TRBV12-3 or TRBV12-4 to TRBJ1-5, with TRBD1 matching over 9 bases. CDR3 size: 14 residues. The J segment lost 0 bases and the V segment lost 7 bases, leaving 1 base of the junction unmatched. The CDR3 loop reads CASNRGLSNQPQHF. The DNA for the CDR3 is TGTGCCAGCAACAGGGGGCTTAGCAATCAGCCCCAGCATTTT.

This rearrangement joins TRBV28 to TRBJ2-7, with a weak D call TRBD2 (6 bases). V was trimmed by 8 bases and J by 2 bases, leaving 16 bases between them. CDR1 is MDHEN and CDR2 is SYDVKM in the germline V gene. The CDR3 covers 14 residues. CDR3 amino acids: CASRPGTSAYEQYF. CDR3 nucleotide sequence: TGTGCCAGCCGCCCCGGGACTTCAGCCTACGAGCAGTACTTC.

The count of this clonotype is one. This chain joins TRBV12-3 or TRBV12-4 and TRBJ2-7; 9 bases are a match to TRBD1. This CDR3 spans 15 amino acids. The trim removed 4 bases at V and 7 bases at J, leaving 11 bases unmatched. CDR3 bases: TGTGCCAGCAGTTCAAGACAGGGGGGCTCTTTTGAGCAGTACTTC. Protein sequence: CASSSRQGGSFEQYF.

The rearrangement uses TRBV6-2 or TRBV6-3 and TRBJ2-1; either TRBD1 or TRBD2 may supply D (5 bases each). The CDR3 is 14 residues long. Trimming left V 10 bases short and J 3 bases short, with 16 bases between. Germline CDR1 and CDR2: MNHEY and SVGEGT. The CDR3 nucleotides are TGTGCCATAGAAGGGACCGTCGGCTACAATGAGCAGTTCTTC. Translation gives CAIEGTVGYNEQFF.

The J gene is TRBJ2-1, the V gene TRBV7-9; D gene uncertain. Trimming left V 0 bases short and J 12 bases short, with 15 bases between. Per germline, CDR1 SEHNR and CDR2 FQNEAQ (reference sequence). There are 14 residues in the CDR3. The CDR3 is CASSLASNKDWQFF. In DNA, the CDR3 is TGTGCCAGCAGCTTAGCGTCTAATAAGGATTGGCAGTTCTTC.

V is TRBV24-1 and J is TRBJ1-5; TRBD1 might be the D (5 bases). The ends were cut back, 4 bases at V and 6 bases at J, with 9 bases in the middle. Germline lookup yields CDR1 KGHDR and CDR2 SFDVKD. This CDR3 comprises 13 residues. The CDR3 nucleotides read TGTGCCACCAGTGAGGGGGGTGGTCAGCCCCAGCATTTT. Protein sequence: CATSEGGGQPQHF.

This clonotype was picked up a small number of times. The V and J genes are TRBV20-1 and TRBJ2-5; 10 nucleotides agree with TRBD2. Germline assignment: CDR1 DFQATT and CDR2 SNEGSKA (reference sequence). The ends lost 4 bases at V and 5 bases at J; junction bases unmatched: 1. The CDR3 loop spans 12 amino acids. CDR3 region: CSATSGGETQYF. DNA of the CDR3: TGCAGTGCTACTAGCGGGGGTGAGACCCAGTACTTC.

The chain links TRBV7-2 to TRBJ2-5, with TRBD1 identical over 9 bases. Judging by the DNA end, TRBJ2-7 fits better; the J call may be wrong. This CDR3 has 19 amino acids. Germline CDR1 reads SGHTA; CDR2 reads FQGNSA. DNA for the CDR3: TGTGCCAGCAGCTCCCTCGCCGGGACAGGGTTGGTTGCGGGCTACGAGCAGTACTTC. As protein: CASSSLAGTGLVAGYEQYF.